The 20 T cell receptor beta chains below come from one sample, sequenced in a study of CD8+ T cells in alopecia areata. RNA, once extracted, was reverse transcribed into cDNA for use as the sequencing template. The table came from immunoSEQ multiplex PCR; TCRdb's copy has only in-frame clones and leaves some out. The sample holds roughly 200,000 clones, roughly 50% seen once. Specimen: CD8+ T cells sorted from blood. All receptors derive from a human donor in good health.

The chain couples TRBV5-1 to TRBJ2-7, with D possibly TRBD2 on 6 matching bases. Trimming stripped 0 bases from V and 2 bases from J, with 12 bases between. This CDR3 contains 15 residues. In germline, CDR1 is SGHRS, CDR2 YFSETQ. The chain's CDR3 is CASSLEAGSPYEQYF. CDR3 nucleotide sequence: TGCGCCAGCAGCTTGGAGGCGGGGTCCCCCTACGAGCAGTACTTC.

This clone has just a few counts. The chain uses TRBV13 and TRBJ2-7, with a possible D match to TRBD2 (5 bases). Germline lookup yields CDR1 PRHDT and CDR2 FYEKMQ (reference sequence). The CDR3 is 14 residues long. Deletions cut 5 bases from V and 5 bases from J, with 16 bases between. The CDR3 DNA sequence: TGTGCCAGCAGCAACCGGGAACTATTAAACGAGCAGTACTTC. It is translated as CASSNRELLNEQYF.

This clone has a single count. V and J are TRBV7-9 and TRBJ2-5; D is unclear. This CDR3 comprises 12 residues. Germline CDR1 and CDR2: SEHNR and FQNEAQ (reference sequence). Trimming removed 5 bases from V and 5 bases from J, with 9 bases in between. CDR3 residues: CASSMGLETQYF. DNA of the CDR3: TGTGCCAGCAGCATGGGCCTGGAGACCCAGTACTTC.

This sequence joins TRBV27 and TRBJ1-2; TRBD1 matches 8 bases. V was pared by 6 bases and J by 4 bases, with 10 bases of the junction left unmatched. The CDR3 runs 15 residues. CDR1 and CDR2 from the germline V gene are MNHEY and SMNVEV (reference sequence). The CDR3 sequence: CASSPAPGQAYGYTF. Here the CDR3 DNA reads TGTGCCAGCAGCCCCGCGCCGGGACAGGCCTATGGCTACACCTTC.

J is TRBJ2-1 and V is TRBV10-3, with D possibly matching TRBD2 (5 bases). The CDR3 sequence is 15 residues long. Germline V CDR1 and CDR2: ENHRY, SYGVKD. Trimming cost V 6 bases and J 0 bases, with 12 bases left between them. The chain's CDR3 is CAIRRETSSYNEQFF. The CDR3 DNA reads TGTGCCATCAGAAGGGAGACGAGCTCCTACAATGAGCAGTTCTTC.

This clone appeared a few times. The V call is TRBV29-1, the J call TRBJ2-6; D perhaps matches TRBD2 (5 bases). CDR1 SQVTM and CDR2 ANQGSEA come from the germline V gene. The CDR3 is 15 residues long. With 4 bases removed from V and 2 bases from J, the gap between germline ends came to 12 bases. CDR3 bases: TGCAGCGTTGTTGGTTTAGCGACTGGGGCCAACGTCCTGACTTTC. Its translation is CSVVGLATGANVLTF.

This clone was counted a single time. V and J are TRBV6-9 and TRBJ1-2; D might be TRBD1 (6 bases). Germline V lookup: CDR1 MNHGY, CDR2 SVAAGI. CDR3 size: 14 residues. The V gene lost 6 bases and the J gene lost 5 bases, with 16 bases spanning the gap. CDR3: CASSPEGGAYGYTF. As DNA, the CDR3 is TGTGCCAGCAGCCCCGAGGGGGGGGCGTATGGCTACACCTTC.

The chain uses TRBV25-1 and TRBJ2-1, with TRBD1 matching 9 bases. V trimming: 4 bases; J trimming: 4 bases; junction bases outside the gene matches: 5. Germline CDR1 and CDR2: MGHDK and SYGVNS. The CDR3 totals 15 residues. CDR3 protein: CASSAGQGFYNEQFF. In DNA, the CDR3 is TGTGCCAGCAGTGCGGGACAGGGATTTTACAATGAGCAGTTCTTC.

The V gene is TRBV27, the J gene TRBJ2-7; 9 nucleotides align to TRBD1. J was trimmed by 5 bases and V by 0 bases; bases with no gene match: 2. The germline gives CDR1 MNHEY, CDR2 SMNVEV (reference sequence). There are 14 residues in the CDR3. The CDR3 DNA is TGTGCCAGCAGTTTATCGGGACAGGGAAACGAGCAGTACTTC. This sequence encodes CASSLSGQGNEQYF.

To note about this clone: A much larger clone lies one base from this, so it may be a read error. Other DNA sequences within the sample encode an identical CDR3. The chain uses TRBV29-1 and TRBJ2-7; D might be TRBD2 (6 bases). The ends were cut back, 0 bases at V and 3 bases at J, with 6 bases in the middle. The CDR3 loop spans 12 amino acids. Per the germline V gene, CDR1 is SQVTM and CDR2 is ANQGSEA. In DNA form, the CDR3 reads TGCAGCGTTGAAGAGCGGGACTACGAGCAGTACTTC. Residues: CSVEERDYEQYF.

The rearrangement uses TRBV7-8 and TRBJ2-1; perhaps TRBD2 as D (5 bases). Deletions cut 6 bases from V and 3 bases from J, with 18 bases between. Germline CDR1 and CDR2: SGHVS and FQNEAQ. The CDR3 consists of 16 residues. CDR3 nucleotide sequence: TGTGCCAGCAGACCCCGAGCCCGGGAAGACTACAATGAGCAGTTCTTC. It yields the protein CASRPRAREDYNEQFF.

J is TRBJ1-1 and V is TRBV29-1; TRBD1 agrees at 7 bases. The V gene's germline CDR1 is SQVTM and CDR2 ANQGSEA. After removal of 6 bases from V and 1 base from J, the junction contained 2 bases not matched to a gene. The CDR3 length is 12 residues. CDR3 coding DNA: TGCAGCGTGAGGGACAGGAACACTGAAGCTTTCTTT. It yields the protein CSVRDRNTEAFF.

The CDR3 DNA reads as TGTGCCAGCAGCTCCCCGGGGGCAGGTGACTATGGCTACACCTTC. Its translation is CASSSPGAGDYGYTF. This rearrangement joins TRBV5-6 to TRBJ1-2, with a weak D call TRBD1 (6 bases). Germline V gives CDR1 SGHDT, CDR2 YYEEEE. The CDR3 sequence is 15 residues long. V dropped 3 bases and J dropped 3 bases, with 15 bases sitting between them. Full variable domain (rest looked up from reference TRBV5-6 and TRBJ1-2): DAGVTQSPTHLIKTRGQQVTLRCSPKSGHDTVSWYQQALGQGPQFIFQYYEEEERQRGNFPDRFSGHQFPNYSSELNVNALLLGDSALYLCASSSPGAGDYGYTFGSGTRLTVV.

Here the CDR3 DNA reads TGTGCCAGCAGCTTACAAGCGAACACTGAAGCTTTCTTT. It yields the protein CASSLQANTEAFF. V gene TRBV7-6 combines with J gene TRBJ1-1; D remains unclear. V lost 2 bases, J lost 1 base, and 5 bases lay in between. This CDR3 region has 13 residues. CDR1 SGHVS and CDR2 FNYEAQ come from the germline V gene.

V usage is TRBV5-1 and J usage is TRBJ2-1, with TRBD2 identical over 8 bases. The CDR3 covers 14 residues. CDR1 SGHRS and CDR2 YFSETQ come from the germline V gene. J gave up 13 bases and V 4 bases, and 13 bases lay outside the gene matches. The CDR3 DNA sequence: TGCGCCAGCAGCCCTCCCGGTAACGGGGGGGCCCAGTTCTTC. This encodes CASSPPGNGGAQFF. The whole variable domain, filled in from reference TRBV5-1 and TRBJ2-1, reads KAGVTQTPRYLIKTRGQQVTLSCSPISGHRSVSWYQQTPGQGLQFLFEYFSETQRNKGNFPGRFSGRQFSNSRSEMNVSTLELGDSALYLCASSPPGNGGAQFFGPGTRLTVL.

In this sample, this clone turned up a few times. The chain carries TRBV2 and TRBJ2-3; D remains ambiguous. Germline V gene lookup returns CDR1 SNHLY and CDR2 FYNNEI. Trimming shortened V by 6 bases and J by 0 bases, and 13 bases separated the two germline ends. CDR3 size: 15 residues. CDR3 coding DNA: TGTGCCAGCAGCGAAACAGTGACTAGCACAGATACGCAGTATTTT. This gives the protein CASSETVTSTDTQYF.

The genes are TRBV12-5 and TRBJ1-5; D not resolved. Trimming removed 7 bases from V and 3 bases from J, with 4 bases in between. The CDR3 is 11 amino acids. Germline V gives CDR1 LGHNT, CDR2 FRNRAP. The CDR3 region has the DNA TGTGCTAGTGCTTTCAATCAGCCCCAGCATTTT. Its protein product is CASAFNQPQHF.

The chain carries TRBV7-2 and TRBJ2-2, with a weak D call TRBD2 (5 bases). The germline gives CDR1 SGHTA, CDR2 FQGNSA. Trimming left V 5 bases short and J 4 bases short, with 8 bases between. The CDR3 covers 13 residues. The CDR3 sequence: CASSRTSTGELFF. The CDR3 nucleotides read TGTGCCAGCAGCCGAACTAGCACCGGGGAGCTGTTTTTT.

A single count supports this clone. The rearrangement uses TRBV6-1 and TRBJ1-1; no reliable D call. Germline values: CDR1 MNHNS, CDR2 SASEGT. Trimming pared 6 bases from V and 3 bases from J, leaving 11 bases between. The CDR3 has 13 amino acids. CDR3 bases: TGTGCCAGCAGGCCCGGAGCGTACACTGAAGCTTTCTTT. Amino acids: CASRPGAYTEAFF.

The chain has TRBV30 and TRBJ2-7, with D unclear. The ends were cut back, 0 bases at V and 3 bases at J, with 12 bases in the middle. The length of the CDR3 is 14 residues. Germline-derived CDR1 and CDR2 are GTSNPN and SVGIG (reference sequence). CDR3 coding DNA: TGTGCCTGGAGTGTAGACGGTGGGGACTACGAGCAGTACTTC. This sequence encodes CAWSVDGGDYEQYF.